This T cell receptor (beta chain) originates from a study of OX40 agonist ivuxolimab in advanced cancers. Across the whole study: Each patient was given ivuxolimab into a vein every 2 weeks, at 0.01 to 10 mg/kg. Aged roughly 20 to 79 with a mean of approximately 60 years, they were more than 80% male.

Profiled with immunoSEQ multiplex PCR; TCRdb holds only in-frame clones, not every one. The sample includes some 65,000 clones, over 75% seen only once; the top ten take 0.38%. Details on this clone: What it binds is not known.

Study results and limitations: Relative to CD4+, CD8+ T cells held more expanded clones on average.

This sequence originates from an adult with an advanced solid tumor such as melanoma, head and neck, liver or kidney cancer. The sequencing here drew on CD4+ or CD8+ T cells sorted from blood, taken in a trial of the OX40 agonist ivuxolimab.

The CDR3 is CASSPTSGRPATGELFF. In nucleotides, the CDR3 is TGTGCCAGCAGTCCCACCTCCGGGAGGCCAGCTACCGGGGAGCTGTTTTTT. The chain recombines TRBV2 with TRBJ2-2, with 7 bases that match TRBD2. The V gene's germline CDR1 is SNHLY and CDR2 FYNNEI. CDR3 length: 17 residues. V was clipped by 5 bases and J by 5 bases; unmatched bases: 14.